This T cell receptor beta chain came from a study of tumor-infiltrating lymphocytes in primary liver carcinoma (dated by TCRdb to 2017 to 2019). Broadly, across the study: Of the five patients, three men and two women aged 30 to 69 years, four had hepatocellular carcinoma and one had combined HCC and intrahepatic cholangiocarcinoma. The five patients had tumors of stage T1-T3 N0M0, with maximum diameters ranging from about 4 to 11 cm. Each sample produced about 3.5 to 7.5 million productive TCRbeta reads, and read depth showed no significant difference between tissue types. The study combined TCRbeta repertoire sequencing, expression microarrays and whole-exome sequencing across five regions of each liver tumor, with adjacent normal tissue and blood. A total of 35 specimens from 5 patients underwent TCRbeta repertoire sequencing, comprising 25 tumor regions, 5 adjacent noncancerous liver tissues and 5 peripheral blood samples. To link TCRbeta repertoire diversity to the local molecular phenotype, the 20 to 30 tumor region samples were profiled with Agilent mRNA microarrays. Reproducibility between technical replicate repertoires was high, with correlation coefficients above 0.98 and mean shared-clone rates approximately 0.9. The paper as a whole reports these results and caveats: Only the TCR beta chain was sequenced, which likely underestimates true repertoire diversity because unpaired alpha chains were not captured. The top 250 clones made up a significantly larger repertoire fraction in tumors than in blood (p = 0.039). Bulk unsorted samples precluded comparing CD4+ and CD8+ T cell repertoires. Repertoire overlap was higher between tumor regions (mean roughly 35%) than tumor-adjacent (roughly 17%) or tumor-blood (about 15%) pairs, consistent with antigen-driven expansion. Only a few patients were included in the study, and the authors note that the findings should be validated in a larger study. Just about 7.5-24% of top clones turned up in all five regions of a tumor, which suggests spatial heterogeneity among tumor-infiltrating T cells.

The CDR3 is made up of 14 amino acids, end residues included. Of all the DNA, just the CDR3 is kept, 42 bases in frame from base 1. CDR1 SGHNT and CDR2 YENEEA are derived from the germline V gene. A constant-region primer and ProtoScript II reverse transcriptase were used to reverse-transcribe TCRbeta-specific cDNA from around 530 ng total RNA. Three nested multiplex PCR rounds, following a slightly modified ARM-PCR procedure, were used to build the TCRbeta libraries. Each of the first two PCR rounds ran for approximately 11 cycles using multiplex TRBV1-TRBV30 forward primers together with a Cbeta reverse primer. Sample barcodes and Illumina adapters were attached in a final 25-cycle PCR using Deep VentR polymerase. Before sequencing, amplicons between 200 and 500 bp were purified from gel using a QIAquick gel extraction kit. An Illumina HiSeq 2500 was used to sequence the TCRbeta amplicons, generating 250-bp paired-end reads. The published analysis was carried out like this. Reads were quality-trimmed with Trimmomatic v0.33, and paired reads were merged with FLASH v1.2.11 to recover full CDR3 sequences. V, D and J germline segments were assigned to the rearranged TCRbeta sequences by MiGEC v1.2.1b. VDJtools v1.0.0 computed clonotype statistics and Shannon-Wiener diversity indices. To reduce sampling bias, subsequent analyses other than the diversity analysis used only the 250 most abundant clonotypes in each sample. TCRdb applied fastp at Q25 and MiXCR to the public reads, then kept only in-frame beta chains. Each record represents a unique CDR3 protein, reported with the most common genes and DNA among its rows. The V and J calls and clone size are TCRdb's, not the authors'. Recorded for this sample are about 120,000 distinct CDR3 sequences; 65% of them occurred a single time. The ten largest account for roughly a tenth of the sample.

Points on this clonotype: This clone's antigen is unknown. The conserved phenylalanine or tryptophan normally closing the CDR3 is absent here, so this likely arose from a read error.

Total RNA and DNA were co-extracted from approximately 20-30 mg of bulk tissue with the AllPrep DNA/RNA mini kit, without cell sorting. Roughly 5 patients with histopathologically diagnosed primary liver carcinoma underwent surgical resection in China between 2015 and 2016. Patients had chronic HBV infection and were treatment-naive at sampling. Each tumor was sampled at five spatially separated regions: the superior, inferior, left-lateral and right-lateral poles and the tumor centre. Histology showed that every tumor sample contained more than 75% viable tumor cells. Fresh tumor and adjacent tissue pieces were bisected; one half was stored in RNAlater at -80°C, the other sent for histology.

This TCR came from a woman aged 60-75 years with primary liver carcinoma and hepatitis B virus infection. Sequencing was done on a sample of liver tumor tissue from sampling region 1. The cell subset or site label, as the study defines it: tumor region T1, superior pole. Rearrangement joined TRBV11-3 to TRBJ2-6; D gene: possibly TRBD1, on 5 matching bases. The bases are TGTGCCAGCAGCCTATACTCTGGGGCCAATGTCCTGACTATC. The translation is CASSLYSGANVLTI.